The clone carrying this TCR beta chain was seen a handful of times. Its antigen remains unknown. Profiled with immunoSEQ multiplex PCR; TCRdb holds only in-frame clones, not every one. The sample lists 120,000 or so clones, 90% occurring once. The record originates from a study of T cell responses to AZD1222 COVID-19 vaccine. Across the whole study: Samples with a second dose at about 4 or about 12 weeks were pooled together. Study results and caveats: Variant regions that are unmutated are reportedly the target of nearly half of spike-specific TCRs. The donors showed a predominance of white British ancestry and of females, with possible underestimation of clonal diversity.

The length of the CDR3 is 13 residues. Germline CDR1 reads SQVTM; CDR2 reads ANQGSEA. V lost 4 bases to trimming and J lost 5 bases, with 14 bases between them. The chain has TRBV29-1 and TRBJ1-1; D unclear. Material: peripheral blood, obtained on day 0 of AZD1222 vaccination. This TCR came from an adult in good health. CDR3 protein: CSVGAGWETEAFF. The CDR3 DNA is TGCAGCGTTGGTGCAGGCTGGGAGACTGAAGCTTTCTTT.